Included here is one TCR beta chain sequence, with context. The data were obtained in a study of blood T cell repertoires in COVID-19. This CDR3 comprises 13 residues. Trimming took 3 bases from V and 8 from J, leaving 17 bases between them. Per the germline V gene, CDR1 is GTSNPN and CDR2 is SVGIG (reference sequence). Authors' processing steps: Researchers report that nucleated cell counts were estimated from reference gene primer amplification. The data were produced by immunoSEQ multiplex PCR, yet TCRdb's version contains in-frame clones alone and is incomplete. Clonal size and the V and J genes are those of that table, whereas D and trimming came from the DNA. The table shows approximately 440,000 clones, with about 91% occurring only once. Seattle participants joined during active infection and were tracked over time.

The sequenced material came from peripheral blood. The receptor comes from a woman aged 45-65 years with COVID-19, enrolled during active disease. V gene TRBV30 combines with J gene TRBJ2-7, with D uncertain. CDR3 coding DNA: TGTGCCTGGAGCCCTGTACCCCTCAACAAGCAGTACTTC. Residues: CAWSPVPLNKQYF.